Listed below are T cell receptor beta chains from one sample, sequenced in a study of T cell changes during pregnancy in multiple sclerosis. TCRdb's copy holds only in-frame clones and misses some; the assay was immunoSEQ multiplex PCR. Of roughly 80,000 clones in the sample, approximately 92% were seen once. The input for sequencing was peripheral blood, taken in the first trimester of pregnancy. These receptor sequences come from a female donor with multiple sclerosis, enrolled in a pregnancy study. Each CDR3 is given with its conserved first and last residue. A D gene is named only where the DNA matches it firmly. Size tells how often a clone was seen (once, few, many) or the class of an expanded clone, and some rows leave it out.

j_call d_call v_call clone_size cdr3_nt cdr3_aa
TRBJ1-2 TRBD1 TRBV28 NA TGTGCCAGCCTGGGACAGTCGTATGGCTACACCTTC CASLGQSYGYTF
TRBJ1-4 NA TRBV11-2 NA TGTGCCAGCAGCTTAGGAGGGTATAATGAAAAACTGTTTTTT CASSLGGYNEKLFF
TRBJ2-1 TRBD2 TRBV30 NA TGTGCCTGGAGTGTACCGGGACTAGCGGTATACAATGAGCAGTTCTTC CAWSVPGLAVYNEQFF
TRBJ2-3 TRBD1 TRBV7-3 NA TGTGCCAGCAGCTCACAGGGGAGAGGCACAGATACGCAGTATTTT CASSSQGRGTDTQYF
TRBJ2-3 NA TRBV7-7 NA TGTGCCAGCAGCCCTCAGGGCACAGATACGCAGTATTTT CASSPQGTDTQYF
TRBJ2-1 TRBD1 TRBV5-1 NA TGCGCCAGCCATTACTGGTCAGGGGGCGAAGCACAGTTCTTC CASHYWSGGEAQFF
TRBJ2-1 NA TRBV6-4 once TGTGCCAGCAGTGATGAGGCTGGCTCCTACAATGAGCAGTTCTTC CASSDEAGSYNEQFF
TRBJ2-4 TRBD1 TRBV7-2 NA TGTGCCAGCAGCTTACTGGGACAGGGGGTCGGGGCCAAAAACATTCAGTACTTC CASSLLGQGVGAKNIQYF
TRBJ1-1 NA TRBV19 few TGTGCCAGTACCGCCGCGGGCATGAACACTGAAGCTTTCTTT CASTAAGMNTEAFF
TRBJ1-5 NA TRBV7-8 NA TGTGCCAGCAGCTCTACTCCCGACAGGCGCCTTTCGGGGCCCCAGCATTTT CASSSTPDRRLSGPQHF
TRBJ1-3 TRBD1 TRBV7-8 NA TGTGCCAGCAGCGCCACAACCGGGACAGGGGGCCGTCTTTCTGGAAACACCATATATTTT CASSATTGTGGRLSGNTIYF
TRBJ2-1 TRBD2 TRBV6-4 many TGTGCCAGCAGTGTAGCGGGAGGCTCCTACAATGAGCAGTTCTTC CASSVAGGSYNEQFF
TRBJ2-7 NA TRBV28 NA TGTGCCAGCAGTTTATGGGCCACCTCGTCCTACGAGCAGTACTTC CASSLWATSSYEQYF
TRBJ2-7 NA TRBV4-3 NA TGCGCCAGCAGCCTTCAGGGGACCTACGAGCAGTACTTC CASSLQGTYEQYF
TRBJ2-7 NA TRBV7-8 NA TGTGCCAGCAGCTTAGACAGGAAATACGAGCAGTACTTC CASSLDRKYEQYF
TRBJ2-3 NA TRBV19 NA TGTGCCAGTAGTATCGAGGGCAGAACAGATACGCAGTATTTT CASSIEGRTDTQYF